Listed below are T cell receptor beta chains from one sample, sequenced in a study of radiotherapy plus CTLA-4 blockade in lung cancer. The assay was immunoSEQ multiplex PCR, and TCRdb's table has in-frame clones only and misses some. The sample consists of 35,000 or so clones, more than 80% of them appearing once. Sequencing used peripheral blood, obtained from a patient treated with radiotherapy plus ipilimumab. These receptors were obtained from a human donor with non-small cell lung cancer who had stable disease on radiotherapy plus ipilimumab. The CDR3 runs from the conserved cysteine through the conserved F or W. Fields, in order: clone size, V gene, D gene, J gene, CDR3 protein, CDR3 DNA. The D gene is left open where the match is weak. Expanded clones are given a class, and other clones once, few, many or no size at all.

.	TRBV19	.	TRBJ2-1	CASSIAGDYYNEQFF	TGTGCCAGTAGTATAGCGGGAGACTACTACAATGAGCAGTTCTTC
.	TRBV7-8	.	TRBJ1-5	CASSLHGQSNQPQHF	TGTGCCAGCAGCTTACATGGACAGAGCAATCAGCCCCAGCATTTT
.	TRBV5-4	TRBD1	TRBJ2-3	CASSSRTGGEFGADTQYF	TGTGCCAGCAGCTCGAGGACAGGGGGTGAATTTGGCGCAGATACGCAGTATTTT
.	TRBV14	.	TRBJ2-7	CASSQGRGLSYEQYF	TGTGCCAGCAGCCAAGGCAGGGGTCTTTCCTACGAGCAGTACTTC
.	TRBV6-5	TRBD1	TRBJ1-6	CASSRMTGYNSPLHF	TGTGCCAGCAGTCGAATGACAGGGTATAATTCACCCCTCCACTTT
.	TRBV6-5	.	TRBJ2-7	CASSPSRGYVHEQYF	TGTGCCAGCAGCCCCTCTAGAGGGTACGTCCACGAGCAGTACTTC
.	TRBV6-6	TRBD2	TRBJ2-3	CASSYSSGRGDTQYF	TGTGCCAGCAGTTACTCGAGCGGGAGAGGAGATACGCAGTATTTT
.	TRBV30	.	TRBJ2-7	CAWSEGGRETGEQYF	TGTGCCTGGAGTGAAGGGGGGCGGGAGACGGGGGAGCAGTACTTC
.	TRBV28	.	TRBJ1-1	CASITGQSNTEAFF	TGTGCCAGCATAACGGGACAATCAAACACTGAAGCTTTCTTT
.	TRBV4-3	TRBD2	TRBJ2-7	CASSQESGDAYEQYF	TGCGCCAGCAGCCAAGAAAGCGGGGATGCCTACGAGCAGTACTTC
once	TRBV27	TRBD1	TRBJ2-5	CASSRDRGSETQYF	TGTGCCAGCAGTAGGGACAGGGGGTCGGAGACCCAGTACTTC
.	TRBV5-6	.	TRBJ1-1	CASGYLGGTEAFF	TGTGCCAGCGGATACCTGGGAGGAACTGAAGCTTTCTTT
.	TRBV5-6	TRBD1	TRBJ1-1	CASSEDRTRDFF	TGTGCCAGCAGCGAGGACAGGACGAGGGATTTCTTT
.	TRBV11-2	TRBD1	TRBJ2-1	CASSSPGQGYNEQFF	TGTGCCAGCAGTTCTCCGGGACAGGGTTACAATGAGCAGTTCTTC
.	TRBV9	.	TRBJ2-1	CASSVKFF	TGTGCCAGCAGCGTTAAGTTCTTC
.	TRBV7-7	TRBD2	TRBJ2-5	CASSCTPTARDYHRETQYF	TGTGCTAGCAGCTGTACCCCCACAGCCCGGGACTACCATCGGGAGACCCAGTACTTC
.	TRBV2	TRBD1	TRBJ1-2	CASSEDRGNGYTF	TGTGCCAGCAGTGAAGACAGGGGGAATGGCTACACCTTC
.	TRBV28	.	TRBJ2-7	CASSFSSYEQYF	TGTGCCAGCAGTTTTTCTTCCTACGAGCAGTACTTC
.	TRBV5-5	TRBD1	TRBJ1-3	CASSWDSSGNTIYF	TGTGCCAGCAGCTGGGACAGCTCTGGAAACACCATATATTTT
.	TRBV29-1	TRBD1	TRBJ2-7	CSVRRTGGYEQYF	TGCAGCGTTCGACGGACAGGGGGCTACGAGCAGTACTTC
.	TRBV6-5	.	TRBJ2-7	CASSSTSGRNEQYF	TGTGCCAGCAGCTCCACGTCGGGTAGGAATGAGCAGTACTTC
.	TRBV19	.	TRBJ2-1	CASSIGAPEVEQFF	TGTGCCAGTAGTATAGGGGCCCCGGAAGTGGAGCAGTTCTTC
.	TRBV6-5	TRBD1	TRBJ2-5	CASSYTMPDRGETQYF	TGTGCCAGCAGTTACACGATGCCAGACAGGGGAGAGACCCAGTACTTC
.	TRBV15	.	TRBJ2-1	CATSRWGDEQFF	TGTGCCACCAGCAGATGGGGGGATGAGCAGTTCTTC
.	TRBV28	.	TRBJ1-1	CASSLLAGRNEAFF	TGTGCCAGCAGTTTATTGGCGGGAAGGAATGAAGCTTTCTTT
once	TRBV18	TRBD2	TRBJ2-1	CASSPRTGGASGETTYNEQFF	TGTGCCAGCTCACCTAGGACTGGCGGGGCTAGCGGGGAAACTACCTACAATGAGCAGTTCTTC
.	TRBV15	TRBD2	TRBJ2-7	CATSRDPGTSGSDEQYF	TGTGCCACCAGCAGAGATCCGGGGACTAGCGGGAGCGACGAGCAGTACTTC
.	TRBV4-2	TRBD2	TRBJ2-2	CASSQEVSGAGELFF	TGTGCCAGCAGCCAAGAAGTTAGCGGGGCCGGGGAGCTGTTTTTT
.	TRBV4-3	TRBD2	TRBJ2-3	CASSQDSRTSGSDTQYF	TGCGCCAGCAGCCAAGATTCAAGGACTAGCGGGAGCGATACGCAGTATTTT
.	TRBV2	.	TRBJ1-5	CASNDGGAGNQPQHF	TGTGCCAGCAACGACGGCGGGGCGGGCAATCAGCCCCAGCATTTT
.	TRBV7-2	.	TRBJ1-5	CASSLARSNQPQHF	TGTGCCAGCAGCTTAGCCAGAAGCAATCAGCCCCAGCATTTT
.	TRBV28	TRBD1	TRBJ1-5	CASRPGGTGQPQHF	TGTGCCAGCAGGCCAGGGGGCACTGGTCAGCCCCAGCATTTT
.	TRBV28	.	TRBJ1-1	CASSLENRAPEAFF	TGTGCCAGCAGTTTAGAAAACAGGGCGCCTGAAGCTTTCTTT
.	TRBV7-2	.	TRBJ1-3	CASSTHAKTGSGNTIYF	TGTGCCAGCAGCACTCACGCCAAAACAGGGTCAGGAAACACCATATATTTT
.	TRBV9	.	TRBJ2-3	CASSVETGGPDTQYF	TGTGCCAGCAGCGTAGAGACCGGGGGGCCAGATACGCAGTATTTT
.	TRBV19	TRBD2	TRBJ2-7	CASSTGTSGLHEQYF	TGTGCCAGTAGTACAGGGACTAGCGGGCTCCACGAGCAGTACTTC
.	TRBV27	TRBD2	TRBJ2-1	CASSPSGRNEQFF	TGTGCCAGCAGTCCTAGCGGGCGGAATGAGCAGTTCTTC